This T cell receptor beta chain was recovered during a study of lymphopenia after photon versus proton radiotherapy. Broader study findings: After lymphocyte nadir, photon-treated repertoires showed oligoclonal expansion, especially CD8+ Temra. Relative stability marked proton patients; photon patients lost diversity and naive cells.

The germline V gene has CDR1 SGHNT and CDR2 YYREEE (reference sequence). V dropped 4 bases and J dropped 1 base, with 6 bases sitting between them. The CDR3 loop spans 12 amino acids. Clones were read by immunoSEQ multiplex PCR, and TCRdb kept only the in-frame ones, dropping some. The sample has about 12,000 clones, about 85% seen once. Notes on this clone: Its antigen is as yet unknown.

This sequence originates from a man between 60 and 70 years old with pancreatic cancer. The chain couples TRBV5-4 to TRBJ2-7, with unresolved D. The sequencing here drew on peripheral blood, taken from a patient treated with photon-based radiotherapy. CDR3 bases: TGTGCCAGCAGCGTGGGGTCCTACGAGCAGTACTTC. Protein product: CASSVGSYEQYF.